The 19 T cell receptor beta chains presented below share a single source sample, sequenced in a study of T-cell memory formation after mild COVID-19. MiXCR, applied by TCRdb to the 5' RACE reads, yields one record per CDR3 protein. The sample has 100,000 to 150,000 distinct CDR3 sequences, over 15% seen once; the top ten hold about 5.2%. The sample consisted of PBMCs or a T cell subset sorted from them (not recorded which). The receptor source for this set is a young man who had mild COVID-19 (a few samples of this study predate the infection). Cell type and time point are not known.

Remarks on this clonotype: A junction boundary mismatches the germline segment, possibly from a read error. CDR3 amino acids: CASRLGTNEKLFF. In DNA form, the CDR3 reads TGCGCCAGCAGGTTGGGGACTAATGAAAAACTGTTTTTT. The chain is built from TRBV5-1 and TRBJ1-4; no firm D call. Per the germline V gene, CDR1 is SGHRS and CDR2 is YFSETQ. The CDR3 consists of 13 residues.

This rearrangement joins TRBV6-1 to TRBJ2-7; 8 bases match TRBD1. This CDR3 is 16 amino acids long. V lost 6 bases, J lost 5 bases, and 15 bases stayed unmatched. Germline V CDR1 and CDR2: MNHNS, SASEGT. The CDR3 loop reads CASSRRSGGARDEQYV. The CDR3, as DNA: TGTGCCAGCAGCCGAAGGTCAGGGGGCGCGCGCGACGAGCAGTACGTC.

This clonotype turned up a few times. The chain combines TRBV7-3 with TRBJ2-3, with D tentatively TRBD2 (6 bases). Germline V gene sequence: CDR1 SGHTA, CDR2 FQGTGA. The CDR3 length is 15 residues. The V gene lost 5 bases and the J gene lost 8 bases, with 20 bases spanning the gap. CDR3 nucleotides: TGTGCCAGCAGCCTACTTCCGGGGGTCTCGGGTACGCAGTATTTT. Encoded protein: CASSLLPGVSGTQYF.

The chain is built from TRBV5-1 and TRBJ2-3; either TRBD1 or TRBD2 may fit D (5 bases each). Germline CDR1 and CDR2: SGHRS and YFSETQ. The CDR3 is 15 residues long. Deletions cut 0 bases from V and 6 bases from J, with 14 bases between. CDR3 sequence reads: CASSLERLGVDTQYF. The CDR3 DNA reads TGCGCCAGCAGCTTGGAACGGTTGGGGGTGGATACGCAGTATTTT.

This clonotype was seen ten or more times. V gene TRBV6-2 or TRBV6-3 combines with J gene TRBJ2-1; possible D gene TRBD1, 5 bases. Trimming took off 6 bases at V and 5 bases at J, with 14 bases between the two ends. There are 14 residues in the CDR3. Germline CDR1 reads MNHEY; CDR2 reads SVGEGT. The CDR3 coding sequence is TGTGCCAGCAGCCTTCGCCAGGGTAACAATGAGCAGTTCTTC. This gives the protein CASSLRQGNNEQFF.

The chain joins TRBV29-1 to TRBJ2-7, with D possibly TRBD2 on 5 matching bases. Germline loops: CDR1 SQVTM, CDR2 ANQGSEA. The CDR3 is 11 amino acids. Between the trimmed V and J ends, which lost 2 bases and 4 bases, there was a span of 6 bases. This chain's CDR3 is CSVETGYEQYV. The CDR3 DNA reads as TGCAGCGTTGAAACGGGATACGAGCAGTACGTC.

This clonotype appeared a few times. The chain employs TRBV30 and TRBJ1-1; 9 nucleotides agree with TRBD1. With 5 bases clipped from V and 0 bases from J, the junction kept 4 bases outside the gene matches. Germline V gene data show CDR1 as GTSNPN and CDR2 as SVGIG (reference sequence). This CDR3 has 14 amino acids. In nucleotides, the CDR3 is TGTGCCTGGTACAGGGGGCGGGTGAACACTGAAGCTTTCTTT. It specifies CAWYRGRVNTEAFF.

The chain employs TRBV20-1 and TRBJ2-7; the D is unclear. Germline CDR1 and CDR2: DFQATT and SNEGSKA (reference sequence). The V gene lost 1 base and the J gene lost 3 bases, with 13 bases spanning the gap. This CDR3 contains 14 residues. The CDR3 loop reads CSARGWLPNYEQYF. Here the CDR3 DNA reads TGCAGTGCTAGAGGTTGGTTACCCAACTACGAGCAGTACTTC.

The table lists this clonotype with a few counts. The chain couples TRBV6-2 or TRBV6-3 to TRBJ2-7, with D tentatively TRBD1 or TRBD2 (5 bases each). The CDR3 has 14 residues. Trimming shortened V by 7 bases and J by 4 bases, and 17 bases separated the two germline ends. Germline loops: CDR1 MNHEY, CDR2 SVGEGT. CDR3 DNA: TGTGCCAGCAAAGTTTTTCCGGGACCATACGAGCAGTACTTC. Amino acid sequence: CASKVFPGPYEQYF.

The CDR3 nucleotides read TGTGCCAGCAGCTATGGACGGCTGAACACTGAAGCTTTCTTT. Amino acid sequence: CASSYGRLNTEAFF. The rearrangement uses TRBV7-2 and TRBJ1-1; D gene uncertain. This CDR3 region has 14 residues. V was clipped by 4 bases and J by 0 bases, with 9 bases between them. The germline V gene has CDR1 SGHTA and CDR2 FQGNSA.

J is TRBJ2-7 and V is TRBV7-9; D gene unclear. The CDR3 totals 14 residues. V was trimmed by 6 bases and J by 0 bases, leaving 12 bases between them. Germline V lookup: CDR1 SEHNR, CDR2 FQNEAQ (reference sequence). The CDR3: CASRASGFSYEQYF. CDR3 DNA sequence: TGTGCCAGCAGAGCTTCAGGTTTCTCCTACGAGCAGTACTTC.

The rearrangement joins TRBV7-2 to TRBJ2-7, with D possibly matching TRBD1 (6 bases). The V end lost 5 bases, the J end lost 6 bases, and 8 bases lay between the germline ends. The CDR3 has 11 amino acids. Germline V gene data show CDR1 as SGHTA and CDR2 as FQGNSA. CDR3 coding DNA: TGTGCCAGCAGCCTCAGGGGCGAGCAGTACGTC. It codes for CASSLRGEQYV.

This chain connects TRBV6-2 or TRBV6-3 to TRBJ2-3; perhaps TRBD1 as D (5 bases). The V gene lost 8 bases and the J gene lost 7 bases, with 16 bases spanning the gap. Per germline, CDR1 MNHEY and CDR2 SVGEGT. The CDR3 spans 13 residues. CDR3 loop: CASEIGHTYTQYF. The CDR3 coding sequence is TGTGCCAGCGAAATCGGACACACCTATACGCAGTATTTT.

The chain combines TRBV5-1 with TRBJ2-3; no definite D call. This CDR3 has 15 amino acids. V shed 0 bases and J shed 2 bases, with 10 bases lying between them. Germline CDR1 SGHRS, CDR2 YFSETQ. CDR3 sequence reads: CASSLGQTLTDTQYF. Written as DNA, the CDR3 is TGCGCCAGCAGCTTGGGGCAGACTCTCACAGATACGCAGTATTTT.

This clonotype was found a few times. The V gene is TRBV4-1, the J gene TRBJ2-5; 14 bases align to TRBD2. With V trimmed by 3 bases and J by 4 bases, 4 bases remained unmatched. Germline V lookup: CDR1 MGHRA, CDR2 YSYEKL. The CDR3 length is 16 residues. CDR3 sequence: CASSQRTSGGRETQYF. In DNA form, the CDR3 reads TGCGCCAGCAGCCAGCGGACTAGCGGGGGGAGAGAGACCCAGTACTTC.

The V and J genes are TRBV7-9 and TRBJ2-2; D unresolved. Germline V lookup: CDR1 SEHNR, CDR2 FQNEAQ (reference sequence). This CDR3 comprises 15 residues. V dropped 2 bases and J dropped 1 base, with 8 bases sitting between them. CDR3 sequence (DNA): TGTGCCAGCAGCTTAAAACGCCGGAACACCGGGGAGCTGTTTTTT. Amino acids: CASSLKRRNTGELFF.

The V gene is TRBV7-9, the J gene TRBJ2-1; weak D call: TRBD1 (6 bases). Germline V lookup: CDR1 SEHNR, CDR2 FQNEAQ (reference sequence). The CDR3 length is 12 residues. V was trimmed by 11 bases and J by 5 bases, leaving 13 bases between them. The DNA for the CDR3 is TGTGCCGCCGGGGACACCAACAATGAGCAGTTCTTC. Its translation: CAAGDTNNEQFF.

The genes are TRBV6-2 or TRBV6-3 and TRBJ2-5, with 9 bases fitting TRBD2. Trimming removed 8 bases from V and 3 bases from J; junction bases left unmatched: 7. CDR1 MNHEY and CDR2 SVGEGT come from the germline V gene. This CDR3 is built from 14 residues. CDR3 protein: CASARTSAEETQYF. The CDR3 DNA sequence: TGTGCCAGCGCCAGGACTAGCGCGGAAGAGACCCAGTACTTC.

A few counts support this clonotype. The chain links TRBV12-3 or TRBV12-4 to TRBJ2-5; 12 bases are a match to TRBD2. Trimming cost V 3 bases and J 4 bases; bases outside gene matches: 3. This CDR3 is 15 amino acids long. CDR3 DNA: TGTGCCAGCAGTTTCTGGGGACTAGCGGGAGAGACCCAGTACTTC. Encoded protein: CASSFWGLAGETQYF.